These 26 T cell receptor beta chains originate from one sample sequenced in a study of patients and donors after allogeneic stem cell transplantation. MiXCR was run by TCRdb on the RT-PCR reads, yielding one entry per CDR3 protein. The sample yields about 74,000 distinct CDR3 sequences, 26% seen once. Sequenced: blood, either unsorted or a sorted T cell fraction (not recorded which). These receptors all stem from a human donor who was either an allogeneic HSCT recipient or a stem cell or donor lymphocyte infusion donor (not recorded which). It is not recorded whose cells these are; they may come from a transplant donor.

This clonotype is deemed medium-sized. This chain uses TRBV5-1 with TRBJ1-3; no clear D. This CDR3 contains 16 residues. V gave up 4 bases and J gave up 0 bases, with 14 bases separating them. Germline V gene lookup returns CDR1 SGHRS and CDR2 YFSETQ. This CDR3 reads CASSPTDGSSGNTIYF. The DNA for the CDR3 is TGCGCCAGCAGCCCTACAGACGGGAGCTCTGGAAACACCATATATTTT.

The chain is built from TRBV20-1 and TRBJ2-2; possibly TRBD1 for D (7 bases). The CDR3 is made up of 16 amino acids. The ends were cut back, 0 bases at V and 4 bases at J, with 15 bases in the middle. The germline gives CDR1 DFQATT, CDR2 SNEGSKA (reference sequence). The CDR3 DNA reads TGCAGTGCTAGAGATCAAAGGGGGCGGGGCACCGGGGAGCTGTTTTTT. This sequence encodes CSARDQRGRGTGELFF.

This chain links TRBV12-3 or TRBV12-4 with TRBJ2-3, with 14 bases identical to TRBD2. V lost 3 bases and J lost 1; bases outside the gene matches: 12. The CDR3 sequence is 20 residues long. CDR3 residues: CASSLGLAGVPRSRTDTQYF. Written as DNA, the CDR3 is TGTGCCAGCAGTTTGGGACTAGCGGGAGTTCCCAGGTCCCGCACAGATACGCAGTATTTT.

This clonotype has a handful of counts. DNA of the CDR3: TGCAGTGCTAGAGATCCTTGGCTAGCGGGGGTTAGCTCCTACAATGAGCAGTTCTTC. Translation: CSARDPWLAGVSSYNEQFF. The V and J genes are TRBV20-1 and TRBJ2-1; 10 bases fit TRBD2. The CDR3 spans 19 residues. Germline CDR1 reads DFQATT; CDR2 reads SNEGSKA (reference sequence). V lost 0 bases to trimming and J lost 0 bases; unmatched junction nucleotides: 11.

This chain joins TRBV4-1 and TRBJ2-1; 8 bases fit TRBD2. The junction had 12 bases not matched to a gene; V was cut back by 2 bases and J by 9 bases. Germline-derived CDR1 and CDR2 are MGHRA and YSYEKL. CDR3 length: 16 residues. As DNA, the CDR3 is TGCGCCAGCAGCCAACCCCTAGCGGGCCCTTCTGGTGAGCAGTTCTTC. Its protein is CASSQPLAGPSGEQFF.

This clonotype was recorded a few times. The chain links TRBV24-1 to TRBJ2-1; possible D gene TRBD2, 5 bases. Germline V gene data show CDR1 as KGHDR and CDR2 as SFDVKD. The length of the CDR3 is 17 residues. V shed 4 bases and J shed 0 bases, with 15 bases lying between them. The CDR3 is CATSDYLSGSSYNEQFF. The CDR3, as DNA: TGTGCCACCAGTGACTACCTAAGCGGCAGCTCCTACAATGAGCAGTTCTTC.

The sample holds a few counts of this clonotype. The chain has TRBV5-5 and TRBJ1-6, with D hard to call. With 1 base removed from V and 7 bases from J, the gap between germline ends came to 12 bases. The germline CDR1 and CDR2 sequences are SGHKS and YYEKEE (reference sequence). The length of the CDR3 is 15 residues. This chain's CDR3 is CASSLTRTMNSPLHF. CDR3 DNA sequence: TGTGCCAGCAGCTTGACAAGGACGATGAATTCACCCCTCCACTTT.

The table lists this clonotype with a few counts. The genes are TRBV7-8 and TRBJ2-1, with 10 bases identical to TRBD1. J lost 7 bases, V lost 5 bases, and 8 bases had no gene match. The CDR3 runs to 15 residues. Germline V lookup: CDR1 SGHVS, CDR2 FQNEAQ. CDR3 DNA: TGTGCCAGCAGCCCGGGACAGGGGACGTATAATGAGCAGTTCTTC. Its protein is CASSPGQGTYNEQFF.

Ten or more counts support this clonotype. The chain joins TRBV12-3 or TRBV12-4 to TRBJ1-1; no clear D. Trimming pared 5 bases from V and 2 bases from J, leaving 6 bases between. This CDR3 is built from 12 residues. The CDR3 DNA reads as TGTGCCAGCAGTACCAGAAACACTGAAGCTTTCTTT. Its protein product is CASSTRNTEAFF.

This clonotype was seen at least ten times. J is TRBJ2-3 and V is TRBV10-3; the match to TRBD1 covers 7 bases. This CDR3 has 14 residues. The V and J ends lost 11 bases and 2 bases, in that order; junction bases with no gene match: 10. The V gene's germline CDR1 is ENHRY and CDR2 SYGVKD. CDR3 loop: CAATRGTDTDTQYF. The CDR3 coding sequence is TGTGCCGCAACGAGGGGGACAGACACAGATACGCAGTATTTT.

This chain connects TRBV4-1 to TRBJ1-1; D gene uncertain. This CDR3 is built from 14 residues. The germline gives CDR1 MGHRA, CDR2 YSYEKL. The germline V and J ends were trimmed by 3 bases and 0 bases, with 8 bases remaining between them. The CDR3 sequence is CASSHTSLNTEAFF. CDR3 nucleotide sequence: TGCGCCAGCAGCCATACGAGCTTGAACACTGAAGCTTTCTTT.

This clonotype has only a few counts. The V gene is TRBV27, the J gene TRBJ2-2; D is perhaps TRBD1 or TRBD2 (5 bases each). Trimming removed 5 bases from V and 4 bases from J, with 11 bases in between. The CDR3 is made up of 14 amino acids. CDR1 and CDR2 (germline): MNHEY, SMNVEV (reference sequence). DNA for the CDR3: TGTGCCAGCAGTCCCTCGAGGGGCACCGGGGAGCTGTTTTTT. It yields the protein CASSPSRGTGELFF.

This chain connects TRBV9 to TRBJ1-2; D is uncertain. There are 12 residues in the CDR3. Trimming stripped 0 bases from V and 6 bases from J, with 6 bases between. Germline values: CDR1 SGDLS, CDR2 YYNGEE. DNA for the CDR3: TGTGCCAGCAGCGTAGGAGGTCATGGCTACACCTTC. Translated, it gives CASSVGGHGYTF.

This clonotype was observed a handful of times. V is TRBV6-5 and J is TRBJ1-6; 8 nucleotides agree with TRBD1. This CDR3 contains 15 residues. V trimming: 2 bases; J trimming: 10 bases; junction bases outside the gene matches: 7. Germline V gene data show CDR1 as MNHEY and CDR2 as SVGAGI. CDR3 amino acids: CASSYTPGQVSPLHF. For the CDR3, the DNA is TGTGCCAGCAGTTACACACCGGGACAGGTCTCACCCCTCCACTTT.

The chain uses TRBV7-2 and TRBJ2-5; perhaps TRBD2 as D (7 bases). The CDR3 runs to 16 residues. Germline-derived CDR1 and CDR2 are SGHTA and FQGNSA. V lost 5 bases to trimming and J lost 2 bases, with 18 bases between them. The CDR3 loop is CASSPRFAGAQETQYF. The CDR3 nucleotides read TGTGCCAGCAGCCCCCGTTTTGCGGGGGCTCAAGAGACCCAGTACTTC.

This sequence joins TRBV20-1 and TRBJ2-7; D might be TRBD1 (5 bases). The CDR3 is made up of 13 amino acids. Germline V gene sequence: CDR1 DFQATT, CDR2 SNEGSKA (reference sequence). V was trimmed by 4 bases and J by 3 bases, leaving 13 bases between them. The CDR3 bases are TGCAGTGCTACACCGACAGTTCTCTACGAGCAGTACTTC. This gives the protein CSATPTVLYEQYF.

Only a few counts were recorded for this clonotype. The V gene is TRBV7-8, the J gene TRBJ2-1; weak D call: TRBD2 (6 bases). Trimming stripped 1 base from V and 6 bases from J, with 16 bases between. This CDR3 has 16 residues. In germline, CDR1 is SGHVS, CDR2 FQNEAQ. The CDR3 sequence is CASSLVGTPDPNEQFF. CDR3 in DNA: TGTGCCAGCAGCTTAGTCGGGACTCCCGACCCCAATGAGCAGTTCTTC.

This rearrangement joins TRBV20-1 to TRBJ1-5, with no clear D. Germline-derived CDR1 and CDR2 are DFQATT and SNEGSKA (reference sequence). The CDR3 has 14 residues. The ends were cut back, 6 bases at V and 3 bases at J, with 15 bases in the middle. The CDR3 reads CSASSGSFNQPQHF. In DNA, the CDR3 is TGCAGTGCCAGTTCGGGCAGTTTCAATCAGCCCCAGCATTTT.

The table lists this clonotype with a few counts. The chain employs TRBV7-9 and TRBJ2-2, with D hard to call. Germline V CDR1 and CDR2: SEHNR, FQNEAQ (reference sequence). This CDR3 spans 14 amino acids. V shed 2 bases and J shed 1 base, with 5 bases lying between them. The CDR3 DNA follows: TGTGCCAGCAGCTTAACAGAGAACACCGGGGAGCTGTTTTTT. This sequence encodes CASSLTENTGELFF.

This clonotype was observed many times. This sequence joins TRBV20-1 and TRBJ2-1; a possible D gene is TRBD2 (5 bases). V was trimmed by 3 bases and J by 6 bases, leaving 15 bases between them. Germline CDR1 reads DFQATT; CDR2 reads SNEGSKA (reference sequence). The CDR3 has 14 amino acids. This CDR3 reads CSASGLAFFNEQFF. DNA of the CDR3: TGCAGTGCTAGTGGTCTAGCCTTCTTCAATGAGCAGTTCTTC.

V is TRBV28 and J is TRBJ2-2; D perhaps matches TRBD1 (5 bases). CDR1 and CDR2 from the germline V gene are MDHEN and SYDVKM. Between the trimmed V and J ends, which lost 4 bases and 6 bases, there was a span of 12 bases. The CDR3 has 14 residues. The CDR3 protein is CASSSGQGAGELFF. The CDR3 bases are TGTGCCAGCAGTTCCGGGCAGGGCGCCGGGGAGCTGTTTTTT.

The chain joins TRBV6-6 to TRBJ1-5, with D possibly matching TRBD1 (5 bases). Trimming removed 0 bases from V and 5 bases from J, with 17 bases in between. Germline loops: CDR1 MNHNY, CDR2 SVGAGI (reference sequence). This CDR3 has 17 residues. CDR3 nucleotides: TGTGCCAGCAGTTACTCGATCGTGGCAGGGACGGATCAGCCCCAGCATTTT. It specifies CASSYSIVAGTDQPQHF.

This clonotype was observed a few times. The chain combines TRBV5-1 with TRBJ1-2; D gene ambiguous. The germline CDR1 and CDR2 sequences are SGHRS and YFSETQ. The CDR3 totals 15 residues. The ends were cut back, 3 bases at V and 0 bases at J, with 12 bases in the middle. The DNA for the CDR3 is TGCGCCAGCAGCTGCCGGACCGCCACTAACTATGGCTACACCTTC. This gives the protein CASSCRTATNYGYTF.

In its sample, this clonotype was seen a few times. The J gene is TRBJ2-1, the V gene TRBV5-1; TRBD2 aligns across 8 bases. CDR3 length: 14 residues. In germline, CDR1 is SGHRS, CDR2 YFSETQ. With 4 bases clipped from V and 3 bases from J, the junction kept 3 bases outside the gene matches. Here the CDR3 reads CASSPGGVYNEQFF. For the CDR3, the DNA is TGCGCCAGCAGCCCCGGGGGGGTCTACAATGAGCAGTTCTTC.

The CDR3 spells CASSLDTGNQPQHF. CDR3 DNA: TGCGCCAGCAGCTTGGATACAGGCAATCAGCCCCAGCATTTT. The chain employs TRBV5-1 and TRBJ1-5; D remains ambiguous. V lost 0 bases and J 2 bases, leaving 6 bases between the germline ends. Germline V gene sequence: CDR1 SGHRS, CDR2 YFSETQ. The CDR3 is 14 amino acids.

CDR3 residues: CSPTLDRVGTEAFF. CDR3 sequence (DNA): TGCAGTCCTACCCTAGACAGGGTGGGCACTGAAGCTTTCTTT. The rearrangement links TRBV20-1 to TRBJ1-1; TRBD1 matches 7 bases. J gave up 4 bases and V 8 bases, and 13 bases lay outside the gene matches. Germline V gene data show CDR1 as DFQATT and CDR2 as SNEGSKA (reference sequence). The CDR3 spans 14 residues.